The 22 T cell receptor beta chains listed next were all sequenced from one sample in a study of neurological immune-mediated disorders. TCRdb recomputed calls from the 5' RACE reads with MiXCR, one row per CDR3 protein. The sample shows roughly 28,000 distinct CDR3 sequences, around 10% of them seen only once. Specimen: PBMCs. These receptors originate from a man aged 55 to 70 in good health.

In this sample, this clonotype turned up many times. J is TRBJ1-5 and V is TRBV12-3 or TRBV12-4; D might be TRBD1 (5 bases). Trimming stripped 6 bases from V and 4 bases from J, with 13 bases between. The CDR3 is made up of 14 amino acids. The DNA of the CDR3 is TGTGCCAGCAGCCAAGACAGAAGGAATCAGCCCCAGCATTTT. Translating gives CASSQDRRNQPQHF.

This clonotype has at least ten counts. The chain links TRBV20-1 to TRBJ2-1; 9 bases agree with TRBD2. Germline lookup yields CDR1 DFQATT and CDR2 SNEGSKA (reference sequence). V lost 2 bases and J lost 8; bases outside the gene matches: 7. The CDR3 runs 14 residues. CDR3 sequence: CSARRGGGVDEQFF. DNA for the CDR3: TGCAGTGCTAGACGCGGGGGGGGGGTGGATGAGCAGTTCTTC.

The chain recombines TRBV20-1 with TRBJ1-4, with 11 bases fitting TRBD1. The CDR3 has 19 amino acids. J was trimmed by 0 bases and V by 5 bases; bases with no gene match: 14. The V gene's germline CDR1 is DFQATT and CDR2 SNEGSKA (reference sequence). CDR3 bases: TGCAGTGCTTTAAGATCCCGGGACAGGGGGGGCACAACTAATGAAAAACTGTTTTTT. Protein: CSALRSRDRGGTTNEKLFF.

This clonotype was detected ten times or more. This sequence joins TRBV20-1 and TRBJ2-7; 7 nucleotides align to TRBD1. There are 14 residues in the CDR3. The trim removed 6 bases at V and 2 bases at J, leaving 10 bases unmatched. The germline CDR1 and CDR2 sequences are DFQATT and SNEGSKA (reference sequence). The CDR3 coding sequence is TGCAGTGCCACGGACAGGATTGTCGCCTACGAGCAGTACTTC. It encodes CSATDRIVAYEQYF.

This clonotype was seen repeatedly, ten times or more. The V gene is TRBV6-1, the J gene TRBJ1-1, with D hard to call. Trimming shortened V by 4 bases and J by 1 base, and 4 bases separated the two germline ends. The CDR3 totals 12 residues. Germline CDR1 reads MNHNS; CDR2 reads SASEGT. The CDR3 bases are TGTGCCAGCAGTGGTCAGAACACTGAAGCTTTCTTT. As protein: CASSGQNTEAFF.

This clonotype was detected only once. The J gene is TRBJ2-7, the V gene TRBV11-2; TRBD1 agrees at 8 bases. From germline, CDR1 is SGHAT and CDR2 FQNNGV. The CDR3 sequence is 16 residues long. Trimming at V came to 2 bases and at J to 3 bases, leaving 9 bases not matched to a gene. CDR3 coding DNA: TGTGCCAGCAGCTTAAGGGGCCGGGACAGGCTCTACGAGCAGTACTTC. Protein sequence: CASSLRGRDRLYEQYF. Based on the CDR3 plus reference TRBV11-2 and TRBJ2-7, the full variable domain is EAGVAQSPRYKIIEKRQSVAFWCNPISGHATLYWYQQILGQGPKLLIQFQNNGVVDDSQLPKDRFSAERLKGVDSTLKIQPAKLEDSAVYLCASSLRGRDRLYEQYFGPGTRLTVT.

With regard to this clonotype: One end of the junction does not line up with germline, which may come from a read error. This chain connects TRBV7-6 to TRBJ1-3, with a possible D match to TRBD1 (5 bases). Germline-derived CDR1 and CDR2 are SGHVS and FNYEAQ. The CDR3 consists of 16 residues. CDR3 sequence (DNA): TGTGCCAGCCGCCCCCTATCCGGGGCCTCTCGAAACACCATATATTTT. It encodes CASRPLSGASRNTIYF.

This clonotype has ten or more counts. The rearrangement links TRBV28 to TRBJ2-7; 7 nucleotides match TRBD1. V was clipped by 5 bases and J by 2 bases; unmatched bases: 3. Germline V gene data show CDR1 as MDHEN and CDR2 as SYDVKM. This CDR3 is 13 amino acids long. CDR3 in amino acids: CASSKTGPYEQYF. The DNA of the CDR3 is TGTGCCAGCAGTAAGACAGGGCCCTACGAGCAGTACTTC. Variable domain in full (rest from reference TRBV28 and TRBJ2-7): DVKVTQSSRYLVKRTGEKVFLECVQDMDHENMFWYRQDPGLGLRLIYFSYDVKMKEKGDIPEGYSVSREKKERFSLILESASTNQTSMYLCASSKTGPYEQYFGPGTRLTVT.

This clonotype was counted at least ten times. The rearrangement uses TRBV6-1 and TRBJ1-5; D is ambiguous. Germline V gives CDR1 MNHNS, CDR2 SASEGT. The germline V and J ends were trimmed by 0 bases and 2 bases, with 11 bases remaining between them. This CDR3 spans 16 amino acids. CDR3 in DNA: TGTGCCAGCAGTGAAGCGCCTCAGTGGGGCAATCAGCCCCAGCATTTT. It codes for CASSEAPQWGNQPQHF.

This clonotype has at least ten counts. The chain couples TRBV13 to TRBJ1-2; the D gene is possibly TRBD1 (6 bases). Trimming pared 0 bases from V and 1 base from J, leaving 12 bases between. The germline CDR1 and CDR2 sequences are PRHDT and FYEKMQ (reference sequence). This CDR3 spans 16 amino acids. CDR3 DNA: TGTGCCAGCAGCTTAGGCTTTACGGGACATAACTATGGCTACACCTTC. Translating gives CASSLGFTGHNYGYTF.

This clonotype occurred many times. The CDR3 protein is CASSQGTWKVGGRLTKNIQYF. The DNA of the CDR3 is TGTGCCAGCAGCCAAGGAACGTGGAAGGTGGGGGGGCGTTTAACCAAAAACATTCAGTACTTC. The chain couples TRBV3-1 to TRBJ2-4; possible D gene TRBD2, 7 bases. Trimming left V 1 base short and J 2 bases short, with 27 bases between. Germline V gene data show CDR1 as LGHDT and CDR2 as YNNKEL (reference sequence). The CDR3 loop spans 21 amino acids. Filled out from reference TRBV3-1 and TRBJ2-4, the complete variable domain reads DTAVSQTPKYLVTQMGNDKSIKCEQNLGHDTMYWYKQDSKKFLKIMFSYNNKELIINETVPNRFSPKSPDKAHLNLHINSLELGDSAVYFCASSQGTWKVGGRLTKNIQYFGAGTRLSVL.

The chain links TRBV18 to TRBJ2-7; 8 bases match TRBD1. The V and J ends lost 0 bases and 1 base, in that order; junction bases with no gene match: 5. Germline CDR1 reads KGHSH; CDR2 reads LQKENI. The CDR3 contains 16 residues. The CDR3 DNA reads TGTGCCAGCTCACCACCGACGCGACAGGGGTCCTACGAGCAGTACTTC. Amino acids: CASSPPTRQGSYEQYF.

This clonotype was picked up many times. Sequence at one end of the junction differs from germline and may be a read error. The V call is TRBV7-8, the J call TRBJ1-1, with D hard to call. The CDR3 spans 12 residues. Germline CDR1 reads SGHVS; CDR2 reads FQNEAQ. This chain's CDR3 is CASSSINTEAFF. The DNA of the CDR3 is TGTGCCAGCAGTTCAATCAACACCGAAGCTTTCTTT.

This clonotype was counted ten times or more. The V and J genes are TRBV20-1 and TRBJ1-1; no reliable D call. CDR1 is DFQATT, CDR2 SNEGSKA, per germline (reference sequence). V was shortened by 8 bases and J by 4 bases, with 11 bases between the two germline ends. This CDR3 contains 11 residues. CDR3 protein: CSSVRSTEAFF. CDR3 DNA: TGCAGTTCGGTGAGGAGCACTGAAGCTTTCTTT.

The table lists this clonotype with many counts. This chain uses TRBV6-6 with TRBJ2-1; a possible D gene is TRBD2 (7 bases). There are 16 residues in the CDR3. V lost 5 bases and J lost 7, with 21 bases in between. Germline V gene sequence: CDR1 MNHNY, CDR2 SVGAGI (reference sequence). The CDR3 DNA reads TGTGCCAGCAGTCTGGCATCGGGGGGCGGAGGAAATGAGCAGTTCTTC. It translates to CASSLASGGGGNEQFF.

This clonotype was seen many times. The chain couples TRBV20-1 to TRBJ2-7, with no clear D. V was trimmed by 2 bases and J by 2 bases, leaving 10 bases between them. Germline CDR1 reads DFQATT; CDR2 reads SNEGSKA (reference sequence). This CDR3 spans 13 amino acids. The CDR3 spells CSARQAGTYEQYF. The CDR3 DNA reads TGCAGTGCTAGACAGGCAGGTACCTACGAGCAGTACTTC.

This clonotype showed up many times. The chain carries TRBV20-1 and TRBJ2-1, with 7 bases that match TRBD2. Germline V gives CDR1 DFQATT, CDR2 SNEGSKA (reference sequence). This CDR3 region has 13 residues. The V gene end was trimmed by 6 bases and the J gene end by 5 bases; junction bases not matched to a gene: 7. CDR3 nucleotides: TGCAGTGCCCCGATAGCGGGCCACAATGAGCAGTTCTTC. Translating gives CSAPIAGHNEQFF.

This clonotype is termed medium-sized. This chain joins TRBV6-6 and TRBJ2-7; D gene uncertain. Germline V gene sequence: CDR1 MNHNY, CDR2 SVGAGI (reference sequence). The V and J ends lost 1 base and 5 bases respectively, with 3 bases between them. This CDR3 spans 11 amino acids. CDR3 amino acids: CASSYFHEQYF. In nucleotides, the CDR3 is TGTGCCAGCAGTTACTTCCACGAGCAGTACTTC.

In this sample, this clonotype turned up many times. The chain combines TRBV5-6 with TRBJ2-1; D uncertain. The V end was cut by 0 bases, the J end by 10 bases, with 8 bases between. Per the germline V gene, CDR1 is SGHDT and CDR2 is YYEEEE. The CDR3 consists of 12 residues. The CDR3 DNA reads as TGTGCCAGCAGCTTGGCCATACGGGAGCAGTTCTTC. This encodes CASSLAIREQFF.

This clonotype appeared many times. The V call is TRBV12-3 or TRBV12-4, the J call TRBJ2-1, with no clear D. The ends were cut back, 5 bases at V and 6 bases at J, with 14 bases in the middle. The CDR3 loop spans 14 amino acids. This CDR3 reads CASSPSVLTNEQFF. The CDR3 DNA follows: TGTGCCAGCAGTCCCTCGGTCCTAACCAATGAGCAGTTCTTC.

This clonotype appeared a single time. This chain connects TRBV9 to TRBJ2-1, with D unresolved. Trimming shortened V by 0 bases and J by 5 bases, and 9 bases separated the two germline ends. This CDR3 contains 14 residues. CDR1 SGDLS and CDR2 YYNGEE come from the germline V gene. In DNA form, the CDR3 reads TGTGCCAGCAGCGTAGTTGACTGGGACAATGAGCAGTTCTTC. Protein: CASSVVDWDNEQFF.

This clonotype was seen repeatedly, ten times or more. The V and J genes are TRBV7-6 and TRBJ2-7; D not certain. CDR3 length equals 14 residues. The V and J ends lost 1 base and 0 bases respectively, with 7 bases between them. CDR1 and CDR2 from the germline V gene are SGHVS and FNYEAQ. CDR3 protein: CASSLGPVSYEQYF. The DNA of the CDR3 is TGTGCCAGCAGCTTAGGTCCCGTCTCCTACGAGCAGTACTTC.